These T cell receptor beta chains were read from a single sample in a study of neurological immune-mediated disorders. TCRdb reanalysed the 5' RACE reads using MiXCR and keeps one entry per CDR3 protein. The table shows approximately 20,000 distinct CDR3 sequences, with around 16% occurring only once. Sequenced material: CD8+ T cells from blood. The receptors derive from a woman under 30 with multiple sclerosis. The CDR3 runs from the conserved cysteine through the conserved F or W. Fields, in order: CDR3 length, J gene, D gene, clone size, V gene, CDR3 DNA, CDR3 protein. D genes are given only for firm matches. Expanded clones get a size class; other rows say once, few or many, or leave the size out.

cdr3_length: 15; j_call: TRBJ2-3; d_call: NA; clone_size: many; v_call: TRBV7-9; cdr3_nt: TGTGCCAGCAGCTTAACGCCGAGGGGCACAGATACGCAGTATTTT; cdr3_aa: CASSLTPRGTDTQYF
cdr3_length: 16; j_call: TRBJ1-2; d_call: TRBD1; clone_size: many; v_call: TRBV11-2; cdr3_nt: TGTGCCAGCAGCTTATATCAGGGGGCTCGCGACTATGGCTACACCTTC; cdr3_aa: CASSLYQGARDYGYTF
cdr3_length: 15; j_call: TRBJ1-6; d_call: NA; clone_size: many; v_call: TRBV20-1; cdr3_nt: TGCAGTGCTAGATCGGAGTTTAGTAGGGTAGGACCCCTCCACTTT; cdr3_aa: CSARSEFSRVGPLHF
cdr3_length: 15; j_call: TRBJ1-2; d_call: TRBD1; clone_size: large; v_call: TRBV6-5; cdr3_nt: TGTGCCAGCAGTCCGATGACCGGGACAGCGTATGGCTACACCTTC; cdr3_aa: CASSPMTGTAYGYTF
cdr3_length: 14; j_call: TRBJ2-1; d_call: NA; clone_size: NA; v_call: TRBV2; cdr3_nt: TGTGCCAGCAGTGAAATGCAGGACTACAATGAGCAGTTCTTC; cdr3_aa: CASSEMQDYNEQFF
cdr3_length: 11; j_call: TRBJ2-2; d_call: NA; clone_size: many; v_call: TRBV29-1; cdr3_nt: TGCAGCGTTGTGCTTAGGGGGGAGCTGTTTTTT; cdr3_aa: CSVVLRGELFF
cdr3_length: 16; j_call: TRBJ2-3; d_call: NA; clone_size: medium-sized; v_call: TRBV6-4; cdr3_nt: TGTGCCAGCAGTGATGGGGGAACAGGGCCCACAGATACGCAGTATTTT; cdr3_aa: CASSDGGTGPTDTQYF
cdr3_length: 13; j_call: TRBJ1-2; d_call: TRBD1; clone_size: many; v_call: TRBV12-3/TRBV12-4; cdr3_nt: TGTGCCAGCGCCCCAGGGGGCGGTAATGGCTACACCTTC; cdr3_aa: CASAPGGGNGYTF
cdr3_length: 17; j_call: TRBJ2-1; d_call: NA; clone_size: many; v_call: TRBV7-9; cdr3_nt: TGTGCCAGCAGCTTAGTTTCCCGGAACTGGTCGATGTATGAGCAGTTCTTC; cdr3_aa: CASSLVSRNWSMYEQFF
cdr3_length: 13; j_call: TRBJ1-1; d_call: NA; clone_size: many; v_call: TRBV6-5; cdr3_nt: TGTGCCAGCAGTTACTCGGGGGAGACTGAAGCTTTCTTT; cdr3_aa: CASSYSGETEAFF
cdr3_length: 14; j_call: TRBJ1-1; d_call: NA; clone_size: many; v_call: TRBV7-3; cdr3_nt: TGTGCCAGCAGTGCACCTATGGGGAACACTGAAGCTTTCTTT; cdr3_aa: CASSAPMGNTEAFF
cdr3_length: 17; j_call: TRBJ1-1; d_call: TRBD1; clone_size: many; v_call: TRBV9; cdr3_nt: TGTGCCAGCAGCGTAGCCCCAGACCGACAGGGGAGGACTGAAGCTTTCTTT; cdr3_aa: CASSVAPDRQGRTEAFF
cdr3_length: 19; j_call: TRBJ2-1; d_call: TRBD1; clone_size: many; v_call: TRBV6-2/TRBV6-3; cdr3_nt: TGTGCCAGCAGTTACTCTGTCGGACAGGGGACGTTGTCCTACAATGAGCAGTTCTTC; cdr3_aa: CASSYSVGQGTLSYNEQFF
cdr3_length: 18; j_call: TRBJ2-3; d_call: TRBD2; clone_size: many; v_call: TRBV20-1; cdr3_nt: TGCAGTGCTAGAGCGGGGGGGAGCCCTGCCTCTAGCACAGATACGCAGTATTTT; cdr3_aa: CSARAGGSPASSTDTQYF
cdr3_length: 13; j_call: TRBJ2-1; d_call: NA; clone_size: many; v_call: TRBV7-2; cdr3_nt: TGTGCCAGCAGCTACAGGCTCAGAGGTGAGCAGTTCTTC; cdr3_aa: CASSYRLRGEQFF
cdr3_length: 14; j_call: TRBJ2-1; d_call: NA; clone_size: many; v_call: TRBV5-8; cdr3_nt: TGTGCCAGCAGCTTGGCCGTCGGGGGTGATGAGCAGTTCTTC; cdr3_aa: CASSLAVGGDEQFF